This T cell receptor (beta chain) was obtained from a study of blood T cell repertoires in COVID-19 (dated by TCRdb to about 2020). Some background on the complete study: Collaborator samples came from the United States, Italy and Spain and covered acute and convalescent phases of COVID-19. The material from the prospective study consisted of cDNA or gDNA derived from T cells, B-cell-depleted T cells, or PBMCs. Subjects who had been exposed to COVID-19, were actively infected with it, or had recovered from it provided the deeply sampled blood TCRbeta repertoires that made up the dataset. The repertoires were released in a freely available public database intended as a resource for research on the immune response to SARS-CoV-2. Samples came from the ongoing ImmuneRACE study (first 160 participants) plus 1,254 subjects from 6 global collaborators. A de-identified subject ID, COVID-19 status, age in years and sex were almost always included in the sample metadata. HLA class I and class II types, where available, came from metadata supplied by the sample provider rather than from assay-based typing.

V and J are truncated by 5 bases and 1 base respectively, leaving an intervening sequence of 18 bases. The germline V gene supplies CDR1 SGHTA and CDR2 FQGNSA. The CDR3 numbers 16 residues from cysteine through phenylalanine. The DNA shown is the 48-base CDR3, in frame from base 1. In Seattle, one collaborating source enrolled patients while the infection was active and tracked those patients longitudinally over the course of disease. Whole blood was collected in K2EDTA tubes by collaborating institutions according to the institutions' own protocols. For TCRbeta analysis, collaborators shipped samples in one of three forms: frozen whole blood, isolated PBMCs, or DNA extracted from either of those sample types. The immunoSEQ Assay, a bias-controlled multiplex PCR, was used to amplify TCRbeta CDR3 regions from genomic DNA. On the authors' methods: Within the assay, amplification of reference gene primers was used to estimate how many nucleated cells each sample contained. To quantify the absolute abundance of each unique TCRbeta CDR3 rearrangement, sequence reads were collapsed and filtered. For each sample, productive Simpson clonality was calculated as the square root of Simpson's diversity index over productive rearrangements. Sourced from immuneACCESS, this table was stored by TCRdb with only in-frame sequences that have V and J called. A share of the clones is absent; for the studies checked, an unresolved V gene accounts for under half, and the remainder has no known explanation. The V and J calls and clone size come from that table; D and trimming were worked out from the DNA. The sample table shows over 90,000 clones, and roughly 70% are seen once. The top ten hold roughly 3.9% of the sample.

Findings and caveats that apply to the study as a whole: The amount of clinical and demographic metadata varied by source and participant and was provided uncurated.

As for this clone: The antigen it binds to is not known. No much larger clone exists at a distance of one base, and base qualities are not known.

The V and J segments used are TRBV7-2 and TRBJ2-7; the D gene is possibly TRBD2, with 6 bases matching. Input material: peripheral blood. This sequence originates from a man between 65 and 85 years old with COVID-19, enrolled during active disease. The DNA sequence is given as TGTGCCAGCAGCCCAAAAGGAGGGAGTCGGTCCTACGAGCAGTACTTC. Translation gives CASSPKGGSRSYEQYF.